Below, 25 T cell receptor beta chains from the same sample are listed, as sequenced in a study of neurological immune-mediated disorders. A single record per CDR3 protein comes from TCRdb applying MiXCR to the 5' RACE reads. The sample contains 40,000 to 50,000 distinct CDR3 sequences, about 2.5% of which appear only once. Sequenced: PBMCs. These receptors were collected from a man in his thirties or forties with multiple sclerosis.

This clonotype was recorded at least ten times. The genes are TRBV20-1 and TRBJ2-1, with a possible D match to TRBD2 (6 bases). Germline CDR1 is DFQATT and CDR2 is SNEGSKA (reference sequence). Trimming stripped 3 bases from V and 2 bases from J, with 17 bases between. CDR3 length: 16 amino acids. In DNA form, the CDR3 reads TGCAGTGCTAGTCGGCCCGGGACTTCACCCTACAATGAGCAGTTCTTC. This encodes CSASRPGTSPYNEQFF.

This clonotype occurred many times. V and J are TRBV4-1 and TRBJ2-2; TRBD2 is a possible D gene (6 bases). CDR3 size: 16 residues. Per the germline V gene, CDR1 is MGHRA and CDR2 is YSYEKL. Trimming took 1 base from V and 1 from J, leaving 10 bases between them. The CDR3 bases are TGCGCCAGCAGCCAAGTTTCTAGCGAGAACACCGGGGAGCTGTTTTTT. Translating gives CASSQVSSENTGELFF.

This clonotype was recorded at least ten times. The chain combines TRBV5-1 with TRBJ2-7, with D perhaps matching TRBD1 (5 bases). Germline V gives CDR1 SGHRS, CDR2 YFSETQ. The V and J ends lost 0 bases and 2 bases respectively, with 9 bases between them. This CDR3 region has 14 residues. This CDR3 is CASSLEQAAYEQYF. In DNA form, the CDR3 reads TGCGCCAGCAGCTTGGAACAGGCCGCCTACGAGCAGTACTTC.

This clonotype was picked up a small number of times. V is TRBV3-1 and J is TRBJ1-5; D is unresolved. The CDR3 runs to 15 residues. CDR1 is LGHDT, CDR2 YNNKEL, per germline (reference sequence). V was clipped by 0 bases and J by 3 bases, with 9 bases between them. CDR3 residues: CASSQDLGYNQPQHF. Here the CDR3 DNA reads TGTGCCAGCAGCCAAGATCTCGGGTACAATCAGCCCCAGCATTTT.

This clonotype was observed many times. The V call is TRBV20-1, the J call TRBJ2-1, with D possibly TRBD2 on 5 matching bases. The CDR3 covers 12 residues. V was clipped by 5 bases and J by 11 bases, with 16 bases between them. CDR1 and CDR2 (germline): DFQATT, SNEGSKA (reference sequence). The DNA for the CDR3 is TGCAGTGCTCACCCCGGGGAGCTAAAGCAGTTCTTC. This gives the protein CSAHPGELKQFF.

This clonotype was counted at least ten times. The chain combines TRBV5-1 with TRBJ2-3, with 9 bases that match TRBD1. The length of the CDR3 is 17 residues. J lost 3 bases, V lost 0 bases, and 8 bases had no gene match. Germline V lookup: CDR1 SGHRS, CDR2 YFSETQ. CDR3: CASSLVGQGRRTDTQYF. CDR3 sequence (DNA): TGCGCCAGCAGCTTGGTGGGACAGGGCCGGAGGACAGATACGCAGTATTTT.

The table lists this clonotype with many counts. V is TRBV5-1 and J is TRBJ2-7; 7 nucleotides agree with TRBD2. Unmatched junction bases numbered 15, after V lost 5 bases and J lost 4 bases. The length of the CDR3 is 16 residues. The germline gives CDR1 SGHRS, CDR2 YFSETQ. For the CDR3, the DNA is TGCGCCAGCAGAAACCATCCGGGGGAGGGGATATACGAGCAGTACTTC. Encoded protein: CASRNHPGEGIYEQYF. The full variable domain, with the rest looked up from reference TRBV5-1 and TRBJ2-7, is KAGVTQTPRYLIKTRGQQVTLSCSPISGHRSVSWYQQTPGQGLQFLFEYFSETQRNKGNFPGRFSGRQFSNSRSEMNVSTLELGDSALYLCASRNHPGEGIYEQYFGPGTRLTVT.

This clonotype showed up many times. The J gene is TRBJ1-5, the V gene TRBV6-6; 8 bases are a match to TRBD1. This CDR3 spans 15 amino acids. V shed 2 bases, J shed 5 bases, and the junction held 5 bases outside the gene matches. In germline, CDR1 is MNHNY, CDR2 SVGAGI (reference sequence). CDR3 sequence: CASSYGGQDDQPQHF. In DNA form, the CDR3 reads TGTGCCAGCAGTTACGGGGGACAGGACGATCAGCCCCAGCATTTT.

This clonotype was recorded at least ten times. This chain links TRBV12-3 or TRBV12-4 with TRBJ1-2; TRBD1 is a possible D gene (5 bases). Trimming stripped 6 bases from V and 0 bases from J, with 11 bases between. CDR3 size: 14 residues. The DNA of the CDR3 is TGTGCCAGCAGGGACACGGGTGCTAACTATGGCTACACCTTC. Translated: CASRDTGANYGYTF.

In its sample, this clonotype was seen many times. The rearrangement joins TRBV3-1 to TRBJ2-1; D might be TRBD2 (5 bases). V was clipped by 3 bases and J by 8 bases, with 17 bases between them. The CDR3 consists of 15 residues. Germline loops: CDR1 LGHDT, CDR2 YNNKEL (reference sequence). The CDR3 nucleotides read TGTGCCAGCAGCCAGTCTAGGCCCACAGCGGATGAGCAGTTCTTC. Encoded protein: CASSQSRPTADEQFF.

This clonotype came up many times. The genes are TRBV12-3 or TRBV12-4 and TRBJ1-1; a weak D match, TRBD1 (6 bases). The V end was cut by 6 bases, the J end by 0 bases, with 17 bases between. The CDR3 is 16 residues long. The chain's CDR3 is CASSFTVGHLNTEAFF. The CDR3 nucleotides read TGTGCCAGCAGCTTCACCGTGGGACACCTGAACACTGAAGCTTTCTTT.

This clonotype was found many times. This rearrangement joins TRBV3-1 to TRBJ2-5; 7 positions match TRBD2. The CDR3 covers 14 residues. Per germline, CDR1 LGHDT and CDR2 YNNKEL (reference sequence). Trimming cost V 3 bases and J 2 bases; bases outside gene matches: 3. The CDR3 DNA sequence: TGTGCCAGCAGCCAGCTAGCGGAGCAAGAGACCCAGTACTTC. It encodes CASSQLAEQETQYF.

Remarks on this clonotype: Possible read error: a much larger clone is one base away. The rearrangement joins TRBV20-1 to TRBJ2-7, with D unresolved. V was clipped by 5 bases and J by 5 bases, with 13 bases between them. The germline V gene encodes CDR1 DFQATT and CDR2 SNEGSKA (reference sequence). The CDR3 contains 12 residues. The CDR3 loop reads CSAGPPGNEQYF. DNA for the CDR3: TGCAGTGCTGGTCCTCCGGGCAACGAGCAGTACTTC.

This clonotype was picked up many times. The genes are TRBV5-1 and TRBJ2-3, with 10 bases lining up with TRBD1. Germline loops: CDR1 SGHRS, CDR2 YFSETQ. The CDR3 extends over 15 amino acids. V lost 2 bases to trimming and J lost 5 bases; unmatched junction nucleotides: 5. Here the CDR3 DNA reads TGCGCCAGCAGCTTTCCGGGACAGGGGAAAGATACGCAGTATTTT. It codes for CASSFPGQGKDTQYF.

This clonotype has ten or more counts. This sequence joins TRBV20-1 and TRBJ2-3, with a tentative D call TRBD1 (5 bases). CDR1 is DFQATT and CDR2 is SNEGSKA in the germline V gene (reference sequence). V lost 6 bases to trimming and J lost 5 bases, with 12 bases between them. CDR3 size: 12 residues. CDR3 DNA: TGCAGTGCCCCGGATCAGGGAGATACGCAGTATTTT. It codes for CSAPDQGDTQYF.

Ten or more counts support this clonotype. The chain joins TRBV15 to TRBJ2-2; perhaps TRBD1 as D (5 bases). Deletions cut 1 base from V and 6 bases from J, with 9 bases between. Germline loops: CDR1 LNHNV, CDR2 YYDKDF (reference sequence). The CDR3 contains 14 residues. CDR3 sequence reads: CATSRVPRAGELFF. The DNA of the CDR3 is TGTGCCACCAGCAGAGTCCCCAGGGCCGGGGAGCTGTTTTTT.

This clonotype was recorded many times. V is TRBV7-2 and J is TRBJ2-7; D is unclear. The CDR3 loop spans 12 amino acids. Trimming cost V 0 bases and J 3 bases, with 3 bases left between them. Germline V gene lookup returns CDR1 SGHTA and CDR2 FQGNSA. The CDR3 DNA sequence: TGTGCCAGCAGCTTAGCGAACTACGAGCAGTACTTC. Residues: CASSLANYEQYF.

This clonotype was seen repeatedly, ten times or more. CDR3 loop: CASSQEAQGRREQYF. DNA of the CDR3: TGCGCCAGCAGCCAAGAAGCCCAGGGTCGTCGCGAGCAGTACTTC. The chain has TRBV4-3 and TRBJ2-7; tentatively, D is TRBD1 (5 bases). V was trimmed by 0 bases and J by 6 bases, leaving 15 bases between them. Germline V CDR1 and CDR2: LGHNA, YSLEER. There are 15 residues in the CDR3.

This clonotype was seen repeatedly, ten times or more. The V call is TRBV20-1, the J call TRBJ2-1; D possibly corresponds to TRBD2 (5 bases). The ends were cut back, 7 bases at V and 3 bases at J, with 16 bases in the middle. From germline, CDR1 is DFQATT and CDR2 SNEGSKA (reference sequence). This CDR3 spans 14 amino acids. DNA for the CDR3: TGCAGTGTCCTTACCGTTGGGAGCTACAATGAGCAGTTCTTC. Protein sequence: CSVLTVGSYNEQFF.

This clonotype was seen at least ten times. CDR3 loop: CASSLRTGNTEAFF. CDR3 DNA sequence: TGTGCCAGCAGCCTGCGGACCGGGAACACTGAAGCTTTCTTT. The chain carries TRBV3-1 and TRBJ1-1; D unclear. Trimming took 4 bases from V and 1 from J, leaving 10 bases between them. The germline V gene encodes CDR1 LGHDT and CDR2 YNNKEL (reference sequence). The CDR3 spans 14 residues.

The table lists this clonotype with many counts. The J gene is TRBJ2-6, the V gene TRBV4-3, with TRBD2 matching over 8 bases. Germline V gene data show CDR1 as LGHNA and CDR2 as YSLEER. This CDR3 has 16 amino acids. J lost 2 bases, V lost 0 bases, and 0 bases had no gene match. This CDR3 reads CASSQDSGTGANVLTF. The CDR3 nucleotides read TGCGCCAGCAGCCAAGATAGCGGGACTGGGGCCAACGTCCTGACTTTC.

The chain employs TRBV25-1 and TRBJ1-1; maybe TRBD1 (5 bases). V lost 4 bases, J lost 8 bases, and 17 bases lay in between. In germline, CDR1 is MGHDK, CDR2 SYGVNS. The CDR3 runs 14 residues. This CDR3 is CASSAAGTLSEAFF. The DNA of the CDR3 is TGTGCCAGCAGTGCAGCCGGGACCCTTTCGGAAGCTTTCTTT.

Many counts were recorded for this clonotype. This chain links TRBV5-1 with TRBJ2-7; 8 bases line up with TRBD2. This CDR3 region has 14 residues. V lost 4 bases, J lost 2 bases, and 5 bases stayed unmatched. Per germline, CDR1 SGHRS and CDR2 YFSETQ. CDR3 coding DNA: TGCGCCAGCAGCCCCACTAGCGGCCCCTACGAGCAGTACTTC. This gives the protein CASSPTSGPYEQYF.

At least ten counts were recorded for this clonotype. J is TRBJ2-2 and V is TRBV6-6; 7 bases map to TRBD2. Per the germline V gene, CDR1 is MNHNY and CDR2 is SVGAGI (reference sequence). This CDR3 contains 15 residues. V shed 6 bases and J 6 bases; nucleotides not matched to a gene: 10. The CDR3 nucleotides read TGTGCCAGCAGCCCTAAGGTCGCGGGAGCCGGGGAGCTGTTTTTT. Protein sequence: CASSPKVAGAGELFF.

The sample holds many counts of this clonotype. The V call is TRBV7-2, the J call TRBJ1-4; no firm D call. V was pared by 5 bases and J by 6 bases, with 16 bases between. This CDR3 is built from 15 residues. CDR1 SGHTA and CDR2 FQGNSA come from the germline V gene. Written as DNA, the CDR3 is TGTGCCAGCAGCCCCGACCTGGGTCGGGATGAAAAACTGTTTTTT. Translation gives CASSPDLGRDEKLFF.